Listed below are T cell receptor beta chains from one sample, sequenced in a study of T cell responses to AZD1222 COVID-19 vaccine. Sequencing was performed with immunoSEQ multiplex PCR; in TCRdb, only in-frame clones are kept and a portion is missing. The sample holds 110,000 to 150,000 clones; approximately 91% are singletons and the top ten take more than 1.5%. Sequencing used peripheral blood, obtained 28 days after the second AZD1222 dose. The receptors derive from an adult who received the AZD1222 COVID-19 vaccine. Both conserved end residues are trimmed from each CDR3.

V gene: TRBV27; J gene: TRBJ2-5; CDR3 protein: ASSRIRGQGIEETQY
V gene: TRBV6-2/TRBV6-3; J gene: TRBJ2-7; CDR3 protein: ASSYLGEGRYEQY
V gene: TRBV18; J gene: TRBJ2-2; CDR3 protein: ASSRDGAGELF
V gene: TRBV4-2; J gene: TRBJ1-4; CDR3 protein: ASSQDVPGGGKLF
V gene: TRBV18; J gene: TRBJ1-2; CDR3 protein: ASTPGFYGYT
V gene: TRBV9; J gene: TRBJ1-3; CDR3 protein: ASSASPGHKGGNTIY
V gene: TRBV19; J gene: TRBJ1-1; CDR3 protein: ASSDRGRTEAF
V gene: TRBV6-5; J gene: TRBJ2-2; CDR3 protein: ASRRPGGTGELF
V gene: TRBV5-4; J gene: TRBJ1-2; CDR3 protein: ASSWTGEDYGYT
V gene: TRBV27; J gene: TRBJ2-6; CDR3 protein: ASSPSGRSGANVLT
V gene: TRBV6-5; J gene: TRBJ1-1; CDR3 protein: ASRGAGFNTEAF
V gene: TRBV6-5; J gene: TRBJ1-1; CDR3 protein: ASSFRSGRTEAF
V gene: TRBV11-2; J gene: TRBJ1-2; CDR3 protein: ASSLVLSSLYGYT
V gene: TRBV6-2/TRBV6-3; J gene: TRBJ2-7; CDR3 protein: ASSSGGQSYEQY
V gene: TRBV9; J gene: TRBJ2-6; CDR3 protein: ASSVNRQVAYSGANVLT
V gene: TRBV2; J gene: TRBJ1-1; CDR3 protein: ASSKKGQGNTEAF
V gene: TRBV4-1; J gene: TRBJ1-1; CDR3 protein: ASSQDNGLGTF
V gene: TRBV30; J gene: TRBJ2-7; CDR3 protein: AWSLPRGLRTYEQY
V gene: TRBV29-1; J gene: TRBJ1-2; CDR3 protein: SVDGSNYGYT
V gene: TRBV18; J gene: TRBJ1-5; CDR3 protein: ASCRQGGQPQH
V gene: TRBV7-6; J gene: TRBJ2-7; CDR3 protein: ASSFGTSGNYEQY
V gene: TRBV9; J gene: TRBJ1-3; CDR3 protein: ASSVSANSGNTIY
V gene: TRBV4-1; J gene: TRBJ2-1; CDR3 protein: ASSQVYGEQF
V gene: TRBV11-2; J gene: TRBJ2-3; CDR3 protein: ASSQRLSATVNTDTQY
V gene: TRBV10-1; J gene: TRBJ1-1; CDR3 protein: ASSGQGTEAF